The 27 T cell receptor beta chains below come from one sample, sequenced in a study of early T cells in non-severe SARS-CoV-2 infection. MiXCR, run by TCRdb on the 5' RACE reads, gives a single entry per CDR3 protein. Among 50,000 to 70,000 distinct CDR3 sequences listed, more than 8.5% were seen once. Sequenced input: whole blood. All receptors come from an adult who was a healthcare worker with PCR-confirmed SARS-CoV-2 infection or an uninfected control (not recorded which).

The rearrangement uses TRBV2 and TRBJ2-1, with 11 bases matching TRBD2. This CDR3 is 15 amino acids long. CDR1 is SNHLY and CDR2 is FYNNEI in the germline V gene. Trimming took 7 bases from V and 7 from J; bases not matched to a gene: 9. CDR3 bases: TGTGCCAGCACCTCCGGACTAGCGGGTCTGAATGAGCAGTTCTTC. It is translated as CASTSGLAGLNEQFF.

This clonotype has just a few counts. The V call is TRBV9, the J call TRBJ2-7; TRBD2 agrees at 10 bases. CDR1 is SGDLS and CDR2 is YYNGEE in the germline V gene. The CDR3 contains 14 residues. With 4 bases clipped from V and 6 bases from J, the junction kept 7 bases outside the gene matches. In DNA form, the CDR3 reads TGTGCCAGCAGCCGACTAGCGGGCGTCGGCGAGCAGTACTTC. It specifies CASSRLAGVGEQYF. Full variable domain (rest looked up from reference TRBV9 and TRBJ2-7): DSGVTQTPKHLITATGQRVTLRCSPRSGDLSVYWYQQSLDQGLQFLIQYYNGEERAKGNILERFSAQQFPDLHSELNLSSLELGDSALYFCASSRLAGVGEQYFGPGTRLTVT.

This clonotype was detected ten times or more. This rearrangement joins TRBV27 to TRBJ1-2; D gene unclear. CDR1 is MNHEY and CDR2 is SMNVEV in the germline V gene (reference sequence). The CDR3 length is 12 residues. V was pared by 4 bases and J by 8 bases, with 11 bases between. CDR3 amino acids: CASSSSWAGYTF. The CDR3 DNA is TGTGCCAGCAGTTCTAGCTGGGCGGGCTACACCTTC.

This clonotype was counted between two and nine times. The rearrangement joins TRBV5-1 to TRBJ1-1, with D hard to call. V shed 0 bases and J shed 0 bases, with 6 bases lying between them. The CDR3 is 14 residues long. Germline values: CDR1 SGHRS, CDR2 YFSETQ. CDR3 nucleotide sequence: TGCGCCAGCAGCTTGGGGTCGGTGAACACTGAAGCTTTCTTT. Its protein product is CASSLGSVNTEAFF.

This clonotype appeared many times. For the CDR3, the DNA is TGTGCCAGCAGCGCTTACGGGACTAGCGGGACCTACAATGAGCAGTTCTTC. Amino acid sequence: CASSAYGTSGTYNEQFF. This chain uses TRBV7-2 with TRBJ2-1; TRBD2 matches 13 bases. The CDR3 is 17 residues long. The J segment lost 2 bases and the V segment lost 5 bases, leaving 6 bases of the junction unmatched. Germline V gives CDR1 SGHTA, CDR2 FQGNSA.

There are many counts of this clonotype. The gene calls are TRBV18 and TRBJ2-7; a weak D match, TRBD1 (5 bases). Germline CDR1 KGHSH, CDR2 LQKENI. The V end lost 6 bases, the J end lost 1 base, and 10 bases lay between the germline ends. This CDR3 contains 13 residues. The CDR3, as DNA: TGTGCCAGCTCGGACATAGAGTCCTACGAGCAGTACTTC. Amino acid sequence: CASSDIESYEQYF.

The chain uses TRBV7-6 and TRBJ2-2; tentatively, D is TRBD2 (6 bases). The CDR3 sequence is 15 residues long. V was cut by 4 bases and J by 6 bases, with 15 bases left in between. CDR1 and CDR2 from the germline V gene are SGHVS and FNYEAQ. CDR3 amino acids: CASSWGLLNSGELFF. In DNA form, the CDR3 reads TGTGCCAGCAGCTGGGGACTGCTAAACTCCGGGGAGCTGTTTTTT.

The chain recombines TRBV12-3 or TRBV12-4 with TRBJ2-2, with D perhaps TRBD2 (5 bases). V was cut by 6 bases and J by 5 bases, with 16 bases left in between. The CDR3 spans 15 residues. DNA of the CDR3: TGTGCCAGCAGGCCTCTAAGAGGGATGACCGGGGAGCTGTTTTTT. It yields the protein CASRPLRGMTGELFF.

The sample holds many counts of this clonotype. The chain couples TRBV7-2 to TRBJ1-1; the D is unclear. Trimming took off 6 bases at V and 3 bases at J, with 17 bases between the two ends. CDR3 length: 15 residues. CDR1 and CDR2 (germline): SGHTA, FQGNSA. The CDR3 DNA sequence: TGTGCCAGCAGGCCAGAAGTGGGGTGGGACACTGAAGCTTTCTTT. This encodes CASRPEVGWDTEAFF. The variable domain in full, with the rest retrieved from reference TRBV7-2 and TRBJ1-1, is GAGVSQSPSNKVTEKGKDVELRCDPISGHTALYWYRQSLGQGLEFLIYFQGNSAPDKSGLPSDRFSAERTGGSVSTLTIQRTQQEDSAVYLCASRPEVGWDTEAFFGQGTRLTVV.

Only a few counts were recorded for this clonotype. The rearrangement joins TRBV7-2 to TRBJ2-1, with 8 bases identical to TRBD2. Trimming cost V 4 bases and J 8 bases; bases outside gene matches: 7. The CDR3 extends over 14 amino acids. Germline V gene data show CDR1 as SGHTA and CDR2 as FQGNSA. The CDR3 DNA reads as TGTGCCAGCAGCTCCCATAGCGGGATCGATGAGCAGTTCTTC. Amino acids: CASSSHSGIDEQFF.

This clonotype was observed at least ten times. The CDR3 loop is CASSLAAGAADTQYF. Written as DNA, the CDR3 is TGTGCCAGCAGCTTAGCAGCGGGAGCAGCAGATACGCAGTATTTT. The gene calls are TRBV7-9 and TRBJ2-3, with 8 bases matching TRBD2. Losses at the gene ends were 0 bases for V and 4 bases for J; bases not matched to a gene: 3. This CDR3 has 15 amino acids. The germline V gene has CDR1 SEHNR and CDR2 FQNEAQ (reference sequence).

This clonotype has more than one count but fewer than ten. In DNA, the CDR3 is TGCGCCAGCAGAACGGGAAATCAGAACACTGAAGCTTTCTTT. This sequence encodes CASRTGNQNTEAFF. The gene calls are TRBV5-1 and TRBJ1-1; D gene uncertain. V dropped 5 bases and J dropped 1 base, with 12 bases sitting between them. Germline-derived CDR1 and CDR2 are SGHRS and YFSETQ. This CDR3 contains 14 residues.

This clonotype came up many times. The CDR3 loop reads CSVGGSGQAYNEQFF. CDR3 nucleotides: TGCAGCGTTGGGGGATCGGGACAGGCCTACAATGAGCAGTTCTTC. V is TRBV29-1 and J is TRBJ2-1; 8 nucleotides match TRBD1. The V and J ends lost 4 bases and 2 bases, in that order; junction bases with no gene match: 7. Looked up from germline, CDR1 is SQVTM and CDR2 is ANQGSEA. This CDR3 is 15 amino acids long.

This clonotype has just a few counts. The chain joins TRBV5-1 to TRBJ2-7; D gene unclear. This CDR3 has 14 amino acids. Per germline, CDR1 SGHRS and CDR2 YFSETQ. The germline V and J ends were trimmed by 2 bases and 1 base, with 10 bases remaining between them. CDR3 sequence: CASSLTVGSYEQYF. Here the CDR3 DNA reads TGCGCCAGCAGCTTAACCGTCGGATCCTACGAGCAGTACTTC. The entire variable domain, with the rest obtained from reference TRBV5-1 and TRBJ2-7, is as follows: KAGVTQTPRYLIKTRGQQVTLSCSPISGHRSVSWYQQTPGQGLQFLFEYFSETQRNKGNFPGRFSGRQFSNSRSEMNVSTLELGDSALYLCASSLTVGSYEQYFGPGTRLTVT.

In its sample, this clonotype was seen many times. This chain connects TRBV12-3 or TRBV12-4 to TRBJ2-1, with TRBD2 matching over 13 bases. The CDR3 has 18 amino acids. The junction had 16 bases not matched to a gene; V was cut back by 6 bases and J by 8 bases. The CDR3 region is CASSFPGLAGNRLYEQFF. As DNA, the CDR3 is TGTGCCAGCAGCTTTCCGGGACTAGCGGGAAACAGACTGTATGAGCAGTTCTTC.

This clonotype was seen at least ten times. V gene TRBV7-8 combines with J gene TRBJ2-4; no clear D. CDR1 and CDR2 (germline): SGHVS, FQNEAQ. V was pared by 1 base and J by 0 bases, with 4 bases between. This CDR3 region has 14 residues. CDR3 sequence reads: CASSLELAKNIQYF. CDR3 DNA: TGTGCCAGCAGCTTAGAACTAGCCAAAAACATTCAGTACTTC.

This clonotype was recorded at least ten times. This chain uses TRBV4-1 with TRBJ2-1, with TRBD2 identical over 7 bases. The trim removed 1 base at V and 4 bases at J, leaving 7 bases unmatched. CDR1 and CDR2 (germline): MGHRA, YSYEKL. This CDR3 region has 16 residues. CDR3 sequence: CASSQVRLAVYNEQFF. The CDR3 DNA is TGCGCCAGCAGCCAAGTAAGACTAGCAGTTTACAATGAGCAGTTCTTC.

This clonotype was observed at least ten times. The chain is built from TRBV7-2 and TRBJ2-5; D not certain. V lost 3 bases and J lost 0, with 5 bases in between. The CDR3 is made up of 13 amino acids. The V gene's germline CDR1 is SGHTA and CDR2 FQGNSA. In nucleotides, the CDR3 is TGTGCCAGCAGCTTGAAGTACCAAGAGACCCAGTACTTC. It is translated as CASSLKYQETQYF.

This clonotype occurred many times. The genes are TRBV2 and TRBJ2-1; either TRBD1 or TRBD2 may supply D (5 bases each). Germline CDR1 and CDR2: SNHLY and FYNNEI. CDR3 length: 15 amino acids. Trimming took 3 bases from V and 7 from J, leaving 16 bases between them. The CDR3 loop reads CASSDGQGALNEQFF. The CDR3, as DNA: TGTGCCAGCAGTGATGGGCAGGGAGCATTGAATGAGCAGTTCTTC.

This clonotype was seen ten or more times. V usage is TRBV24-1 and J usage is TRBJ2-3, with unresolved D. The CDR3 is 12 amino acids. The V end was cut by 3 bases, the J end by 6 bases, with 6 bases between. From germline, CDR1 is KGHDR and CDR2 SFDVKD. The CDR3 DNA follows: TGTGCCACCAGTGATCTGATCGATACGCAGTATTTT. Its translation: CATSDLIDTQYF.

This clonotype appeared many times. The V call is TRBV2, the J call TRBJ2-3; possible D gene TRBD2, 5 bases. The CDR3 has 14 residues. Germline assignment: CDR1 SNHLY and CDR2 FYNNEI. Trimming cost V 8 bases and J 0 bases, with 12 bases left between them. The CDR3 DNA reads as TGTGCCAGCTGGGCGGAGGCGAGCACAGATACGCAGTATTTT. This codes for CASWAEASTDTQYF.

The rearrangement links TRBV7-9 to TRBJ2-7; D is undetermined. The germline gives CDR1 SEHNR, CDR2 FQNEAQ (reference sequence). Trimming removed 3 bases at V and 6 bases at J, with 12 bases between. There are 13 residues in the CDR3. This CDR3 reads CASSLPWSIEQYF. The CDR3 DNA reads TGTGCCAGCAGCTTGCCGTGGTCTATCGAGCAGTACTTC.

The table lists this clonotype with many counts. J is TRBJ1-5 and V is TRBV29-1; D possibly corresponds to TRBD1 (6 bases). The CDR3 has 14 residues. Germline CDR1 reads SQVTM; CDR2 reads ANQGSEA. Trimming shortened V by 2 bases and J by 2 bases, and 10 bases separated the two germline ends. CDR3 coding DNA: TGCAGCGTTGAACGCAGGGGAGGCAATCAGCCCCAGCATTTT. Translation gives CSVERRGGNQPQHF.

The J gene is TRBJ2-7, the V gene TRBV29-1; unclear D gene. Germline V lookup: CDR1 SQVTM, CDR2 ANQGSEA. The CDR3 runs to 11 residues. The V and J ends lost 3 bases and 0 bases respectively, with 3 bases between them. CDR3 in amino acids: CSVDSSYEQYF. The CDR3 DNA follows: TGCAGCGTTGACAGCTCCTACGAGCAGTACTTC.

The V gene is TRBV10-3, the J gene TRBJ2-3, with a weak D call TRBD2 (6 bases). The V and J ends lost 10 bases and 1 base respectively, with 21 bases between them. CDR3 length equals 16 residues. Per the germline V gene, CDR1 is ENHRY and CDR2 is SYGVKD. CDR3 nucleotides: TGTGCCACCTTCGAGTTGGAGGGCCAAGGCACAGATACGCAGTATTTT. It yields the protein CATFELEGQGTDTQYF.

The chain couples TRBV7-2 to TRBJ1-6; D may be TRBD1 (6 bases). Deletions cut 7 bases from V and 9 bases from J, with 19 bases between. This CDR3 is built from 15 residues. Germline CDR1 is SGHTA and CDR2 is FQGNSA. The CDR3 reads CASTFDAGGFSPLHF. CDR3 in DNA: TGTGCCAGCACCTTCGACGCCGGGGGCTTTTCACCCCTCCACTTT.

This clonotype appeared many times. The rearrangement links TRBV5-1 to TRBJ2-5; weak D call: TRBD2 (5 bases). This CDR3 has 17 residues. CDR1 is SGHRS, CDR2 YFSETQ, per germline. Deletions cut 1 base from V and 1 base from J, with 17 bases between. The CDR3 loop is CASSLSRASDLQETQYF. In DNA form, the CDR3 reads TGCGCCAGCAGCTTGTCGAGGGCTTCGGACCTCCAAGAGACCCAGTACTTC.